The table lists the clone carrying this TCR beta chain with many counts. These data originate in a study of CD8 T cells in ankylosing spondylitis. CDR3 length equals 16 residues. The trim removed 3 bases at V and 6 bases at J, leaving 5 bases unmatched. TCRdb re-analysed the 5' RACE reads in MiXCR, keeping a single row per CDR3 protein. The profile shows around 250,000 distinct CDR3 sequences, approximately 12% of them singletons. Sequencing was done on a sample of blood, either unsorted or a sorted T cell fraction (not recorded which). The gene calls are TRBV12-3 or TRBV12-4 and TRBJ1-6; 10 bases map to TRBD1. The clonotype originates from a male donor with ankylosing spondylitis or in good health (not recorded which). CDR3 sequence reads: CASSLTGGRSNSPLHF. In DNA form, the CDR3 reads TGTGCCAGCAGTTTGACAGGGGGCCGGTCTAATTCACCCCTCCACTTT.